The 15 T cell receptor beta chains below were found in one sample sequenced in a study of CD4 T cells in relation to SARS-CoV-2 and coronaviruses. These receptors have no identified antigens. Only in-frame clones appear in the TCRdb table, and some are missing; sequencing was by immunoSEQ multiplex PCR. The sample includes roughly 15,000 clones, around 80% of them seen just once. Before the COVID-19 pandemic, during about 2010-2018, CD4+ T cells were taken from unexposed donors. The cells were cultured for over eight days before CD4+ T cells were isolated. The sequencing sample was made of CD4+ T cells from PBMCs, cultured in vitro. These receptors all come from a human donor in good health.

This sequence joins TRBV5-1 and TRBJ2-3; the D is unclear. Per the germline V gene, CDR1 is SGHRS and CDR2 is YFSETQ. With 0 bases removed from V and 2 bases from J, the gap between germline ends came to 13 bases. The CDR3 loop spans 16 amino acids. DNA for the CDR3: TGCGCCAGCAGCTTGGCCCCCAGTCACCCCACAGATACGCAGTATTTT. Encoded protein: CASSLAPSHPTDTQYF.

This chain joins TRBV30 and TRBJ1-1; no clear D gene. Germline lookup yields CDR1 GTSNPN and CDR2 SVGIG (reference sequence). The CDR3 extends over 12 amino acids. V was trimmed by 3 bases and J by 1 base, leaving 6 bases between them. The CDR3 nucleotides read TGTGCCTGGAGAATGGAGAACACTGAAGCTTTCTTT. Its translation: CAWRMENTEAFF.

The chain has TRBV11-3 and TRBJ2-5, with 7 bases matching TRBD2. This CDR3 spans 16 amino acids. Germline lookup yields CDR1 SGHNT and CDR2 YENEEA. Trimming removed 1 base from V and 2 bases from J; junction bases left unmatched: 7. CDR3 sequence (DNA): TGTGCCAGCAGCTTAGGGGCTAGCGGCCTACAAGAGACCCAGTACTTC. It specifies CASSLGASGLQETQYF.

The chain is built from TRBV2 and TRBJ2-7; no clear D gene. This CDR3 contains 14 residues. Trimming took 0 bases from V and 4 from J, leaving 10 bases between them. Germline CDR1 is SNHLY and CDR2 is FYNNEI. This chain's CDR3 is CASSEARQTYEQYF. CDR3 bases: TGTGCCAGCAGTGAAGCGCGGCAGACGTACGAGCAGTACTTC.

This clone is labeled as large. This chain uses TRBV7-2 with TRBJ2-6, with D perhaps TRBD2 (5 bases). Germline V gene data show CDR1 as SGHTA and CDR2 as FQGNSA. V lost 5 bases to trimming and J lost 4 bases, with 9 bases between them. The CDR3 has 14 amino acids. In nucleotides, the CDR3 is TGTGCCAGCAGCGACTACCAGGGGGCCAACGTCCTGACTTTC. It specifies CASSDYQGANVLTF.

This CDR3 reads CASSSDGLPSTDTQYF. CDR3 DNA sequence: TGTGCCAGCAGCTCCGACGGACTCCCTAGCACAGATACGCAGTATTTT. The rearrangement links TRBV9 to TRBJ2-3, with D perhaps TRBD2 (5 bases). V was trimmed by 4 bases and J by 0 bases, leaving 15 bases between them. In germline, CDR1 is SGDLS, CDR2 YYNGEE. This CDR3 is 16 amino acids long. Filled out from reference TRBV9 and TRBJ2-3, the complete variable domain reads DSGVTQTPKHLITATGQRVTLRCSPRSGDLSVYWYQQSLDQGLQFLIQYYNGEERAKGNILERFSAQQFPDLHSELNLSSLELGDSALYFCASSSDGLPSTDTQYFGPGTRLTVL.

The chain uses TRBV7-2 and TRBJ2-7; D might be TRBD1 (6 bases). In germline, CDR1 is SGHTA, CDR2 FQGNSA. This CDR3 has 15 residues. The germline V and J ends were trimmed by 5 bases and 3 bases, with 17 bases remaining between them. CDR3 region: CASSPVAGDFYEQYF. In DNA form, the CDR3 reads TGTGCCAGCAGCCCGGTGGCAGGGGATTTCTACGAGCAGTACTTC.

This chain joins TRBV18 and TRBJ1-4; 9 nucleotides line up with TRBD1. The CDR3 sequence is 17 residues long. Germline values: CDR1 KGHSH, CDR2 LQKENI. V lost 1 base and J lost 7; bases outside the gene matches: 10. The DNA for the CDR3 is TGTGCCAGCTCACCACAGGGACAGGGAATTCTAAGTGAAAAACTGTTTTTT. Encoded protein: CASSPQGQGILSEKLFF.

In this sample, this clone turned up a few times. V and J are TRBV7-9 and TRBJ2-7; D is perhaps TRBD2 (6 bases). The CDR3 spans 13 residues. The germline V gene has CDR1 SEHNR and CDR2 FQNEAQ (reference sequence). Trimming pared 1 base from V and 5 bases from J, leaving 9 bases between. The CDR3 here is CASSLGSGDEQYF. The CDR3 coding sequence is TGTGCCAGCAGCTTAGGGTCGGGGGACGAGCAGTACTTC.

This clone appeared once. The chain couples TRBV29-1 to TRBJ2-1, with D perhaps TRBD1 (6 bases). CDR3 length: 14 amino acids. CDR1 and CDR2 (germline): SQVTM, ANQGSEA. V was pared by 6 bases and J by 5 bases, with 17 bases between. The DNA of the CDR3 is TGCAGCGTATCTACAGGGTTAGTAGACAATGAGCAGTTCTTC. It is translated as CSVSTGLVDNEQFF.

The chain combines TRBV9 with TRBJ1-1, with D possibly being TRBD1 (5 bases). This CDR3 has 12 residues. Germline V lookup: CDR1 SGDLS, CDR2 YYNGEE. Trimming left V 4 bases short and J 7 bases short, with 11 bases between. CDR3 DNA sequence: TGTGCCAGCAGCTCCGGGACGGGTGAAGCTTTCTTT. It specifies CASSSGTGEAFF.

The chain combines TRBV7-2 with TRBJ2-3; 7 bases fit TRBD2. The length of the CDR3 is 16 residues. The germline V gene has CDR1 SGHTA and CDR2 FQGNSA. V shed 5 bases and J 5 bases; nucleotides not matched to a gene: 13. CDR3 amino acids: CASSPLAGLEVDTQYF. The DNA of the CDR3 is TGTGCCAGCAGCCCGTTAGCGGGTTTGGAGGTAGATACGCAGTATTTT.

V usage is TRBV28 and J usage is TRBJ2-7; D gene ambiguous. Trimming took off 3 bases at V and 12 bases at J, with 12 bases between the two ends. The CDR3 extends over 11 amino acids. Germline V CDR1 and CDR2: MDHEN, SYDVKM. DNA for the CDR3: TGTGCCAGCAGTTTCGGCTCAAACCCGTACTTC. As protein: CASSFGSNPYF.

The rearrangement uses TRBV5-4 and TRBJ2-7, with D maybe TRBD2 (6 bases). This CDR3 has 14 residues. Germline loops: CDR1 SGHNT, CDR2 YYREEE (reference sequence). V lost 7 bases and J 7 bases, leaving 21 bases between the germline ends. CDR3 sequence: CASSRVGGGGEQYF. CDR3 in DNA: TGTGCCAGCTCCCGCGTGGGGGGAGGTGGAGAGCAGTACTTC. The complete variable domain, with remaining parts taken from reference TRBV5-4 and TRBJ2-7, reads ETGVTQSPTHLIKTRGQQVTLRCSSQSGHNTVSWYQQALGQGPQFIFQYYREEENGRGNFPPRFSGLQFPNYSSELNVNALELDDSALYLCASSRVGGGGEQYFGPGTRLTVT.

This clone was counted only a few times. This chain connects TRBV19 to TRBJ2-2; D not certain. V lost 3 bases and J 0 bases, leaving 8 bases between the germline ends. CDR1 LNHDA and CDR2 SQIVND come from the germline V gene (reference sequence). The CDR3 is 15 residues long. CDR3 sequence (DNA): TGTGCCAGTAGTATGGGATCCCCGAACACCGGGGAGCTGTTTTTT. Translating gives CASSMGSPNTGELFF.